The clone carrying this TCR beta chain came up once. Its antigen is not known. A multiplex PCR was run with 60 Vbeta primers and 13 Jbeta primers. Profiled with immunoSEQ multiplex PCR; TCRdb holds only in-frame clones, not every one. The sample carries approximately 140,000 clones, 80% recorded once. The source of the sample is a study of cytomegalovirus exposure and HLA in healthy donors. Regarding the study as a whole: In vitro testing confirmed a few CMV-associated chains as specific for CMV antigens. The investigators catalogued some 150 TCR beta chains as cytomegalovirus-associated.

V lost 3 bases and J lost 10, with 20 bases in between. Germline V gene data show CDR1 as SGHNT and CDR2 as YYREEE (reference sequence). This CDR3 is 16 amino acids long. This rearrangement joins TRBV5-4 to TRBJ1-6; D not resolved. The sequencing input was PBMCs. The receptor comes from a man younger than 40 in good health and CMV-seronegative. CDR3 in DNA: TGTGCCAGCAGCTCCCCCAGAGACAACCTTCTCTCACCCCTCCACTTT. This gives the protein CASSSPRDNLLSPLHF.